This T cell receptor (beta chain) came from a study of spatial heterogeneity in lung cancer. Each TCR cDNA molecule carried a unique molecular identifier. TCRdb reprocessed the 5' RACE reads via MiXCR and lists one record per CDR3 protein. This table has fewer than 2,500 distinct CDR3 sequences, roughly a quarter appearing once. The germline CDR1 and CDR2 sequences are SGHTA and FQGTGA. This CDR3 region has 15 residues. After removal of 5 bases from V and 12 bases from J, the junction contained 9 bases not matched to a gene. Regarding time point: blood at routine non-recurrence follow-up after resection. By sample share, this clonotype is large. For a library built for alpha chains, this beta chain is a stray read; little rests on its size.

The clonotype was recovered from a male donor with early-stage non-small cell lung cancer. The input for sequencing was PBMCs, taken at follow-up. The V call is TRBV7-3, the J call TRBJ2-1; 14 bases match TRBD2. CDR3 sequence reads: CASSRLAGGPLGQFF. Written as DNA, the CDR3 is TGTGCCAGCAGCCGACTAGCGGGAGGGCCCCTCGGGCAGTTCTTC.